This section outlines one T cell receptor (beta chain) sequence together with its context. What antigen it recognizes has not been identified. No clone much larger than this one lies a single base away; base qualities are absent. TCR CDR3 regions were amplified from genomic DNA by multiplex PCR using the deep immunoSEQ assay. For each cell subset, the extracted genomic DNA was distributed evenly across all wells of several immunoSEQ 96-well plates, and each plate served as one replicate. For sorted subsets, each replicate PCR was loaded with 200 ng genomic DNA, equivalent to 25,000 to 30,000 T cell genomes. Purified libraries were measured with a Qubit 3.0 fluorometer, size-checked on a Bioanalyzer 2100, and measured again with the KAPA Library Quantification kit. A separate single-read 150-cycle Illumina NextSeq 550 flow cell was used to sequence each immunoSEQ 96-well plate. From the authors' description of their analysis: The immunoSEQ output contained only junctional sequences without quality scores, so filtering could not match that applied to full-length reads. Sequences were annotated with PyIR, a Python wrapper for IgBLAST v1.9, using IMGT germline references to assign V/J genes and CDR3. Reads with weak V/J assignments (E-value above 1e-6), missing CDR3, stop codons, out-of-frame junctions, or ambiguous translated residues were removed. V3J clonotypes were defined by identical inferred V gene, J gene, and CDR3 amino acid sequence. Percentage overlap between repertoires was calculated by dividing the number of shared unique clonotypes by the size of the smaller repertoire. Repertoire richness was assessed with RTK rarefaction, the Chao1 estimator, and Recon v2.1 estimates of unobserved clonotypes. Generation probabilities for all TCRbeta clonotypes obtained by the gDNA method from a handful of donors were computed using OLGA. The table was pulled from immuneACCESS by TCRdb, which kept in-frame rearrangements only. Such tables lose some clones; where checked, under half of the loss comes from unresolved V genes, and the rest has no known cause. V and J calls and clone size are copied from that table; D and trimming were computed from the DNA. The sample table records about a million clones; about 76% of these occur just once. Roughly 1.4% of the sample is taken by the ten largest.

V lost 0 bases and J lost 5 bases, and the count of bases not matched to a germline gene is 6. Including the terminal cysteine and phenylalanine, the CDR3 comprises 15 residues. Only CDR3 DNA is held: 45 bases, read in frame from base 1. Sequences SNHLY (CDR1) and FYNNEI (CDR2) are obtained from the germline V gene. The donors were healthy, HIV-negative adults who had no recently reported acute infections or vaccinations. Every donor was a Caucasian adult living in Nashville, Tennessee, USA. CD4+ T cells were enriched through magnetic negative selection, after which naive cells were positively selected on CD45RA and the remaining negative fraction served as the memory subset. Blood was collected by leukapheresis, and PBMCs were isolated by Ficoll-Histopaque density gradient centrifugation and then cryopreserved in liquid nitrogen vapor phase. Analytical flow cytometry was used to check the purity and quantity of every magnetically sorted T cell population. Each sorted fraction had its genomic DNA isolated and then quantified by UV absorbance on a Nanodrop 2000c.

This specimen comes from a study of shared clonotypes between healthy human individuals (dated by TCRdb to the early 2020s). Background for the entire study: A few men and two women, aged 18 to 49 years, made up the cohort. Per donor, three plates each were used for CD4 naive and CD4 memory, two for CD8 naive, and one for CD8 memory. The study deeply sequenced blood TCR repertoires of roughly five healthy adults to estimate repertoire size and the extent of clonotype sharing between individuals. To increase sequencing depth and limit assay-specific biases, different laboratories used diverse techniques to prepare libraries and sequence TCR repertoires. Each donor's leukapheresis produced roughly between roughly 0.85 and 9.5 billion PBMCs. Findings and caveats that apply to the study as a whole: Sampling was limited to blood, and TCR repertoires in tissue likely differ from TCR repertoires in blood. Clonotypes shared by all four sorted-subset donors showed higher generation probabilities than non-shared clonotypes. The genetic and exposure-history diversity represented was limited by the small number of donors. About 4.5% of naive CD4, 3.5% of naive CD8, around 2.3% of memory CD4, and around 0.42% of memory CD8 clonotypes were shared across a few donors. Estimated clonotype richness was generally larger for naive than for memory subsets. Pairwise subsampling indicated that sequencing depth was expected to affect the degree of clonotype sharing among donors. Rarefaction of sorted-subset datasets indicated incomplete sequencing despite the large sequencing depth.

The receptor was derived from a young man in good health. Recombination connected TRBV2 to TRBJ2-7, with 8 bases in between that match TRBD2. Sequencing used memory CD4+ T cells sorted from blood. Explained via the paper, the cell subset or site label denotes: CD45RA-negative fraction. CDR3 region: CASSEALFGRDEQYF. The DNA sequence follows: TGTGCCAGCAGTGAAGCGCTTTTCGGGAGGGACGAGCAGTACTTC.